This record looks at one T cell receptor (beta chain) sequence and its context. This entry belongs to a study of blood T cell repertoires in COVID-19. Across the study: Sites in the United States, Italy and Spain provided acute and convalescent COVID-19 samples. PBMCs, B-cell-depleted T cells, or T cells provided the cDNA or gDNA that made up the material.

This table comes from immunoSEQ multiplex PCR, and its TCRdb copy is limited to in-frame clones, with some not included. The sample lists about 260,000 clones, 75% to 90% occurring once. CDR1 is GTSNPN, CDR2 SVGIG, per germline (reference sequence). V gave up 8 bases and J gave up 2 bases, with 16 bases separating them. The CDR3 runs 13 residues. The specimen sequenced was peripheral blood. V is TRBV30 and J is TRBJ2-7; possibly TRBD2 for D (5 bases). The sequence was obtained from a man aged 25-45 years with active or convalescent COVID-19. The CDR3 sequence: CAGARGSAYEQYF. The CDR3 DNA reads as TGTGCCGGAGCACGGGGATCCGCCTACGAGCAGTACTTC.